The 27 T cell receptor beta chains presented below share a single source sample, sequenced in a study of post-analysis software for immune sequencing data. Whole-study results and caveats: Controls showed lower frequencies than patients for roughly five TRBV segments, and TRBV5-6, TRBV5-1 and TRBV20-1 were among these.

Their antigens remain unidentified. Unique molecular identifiers tagged the TCR beta cDNA libraries. TCRdb processed the PCR reads anew with MiXCR; each CDR3 protein has one entry. This sample yields about 760,000 distinct CDR3 sequences, of which roughly 27% are seen a single time; under 0.7% belongs to the top ten. Input material: blood. The receptors were sampled from a girl aged 10-17 years with multiple sclerosis.

This clonotype was counted a few times. An end of the junction does not agree with germline; a read error may underlie this. J is TRBJ2-6 and V is TRBV11-2; no clear D. Germline CDR1 is SGHAT and CDR2 is FQNNGV. CDR3 size: 18 residues. Here the CDR3 DNA reads TGTGCCAGCAGATTAGTCGCGGCGAACCTCTTTGGGGCCAACGTCCTGACTTTC. Protein sequence: CASRLVAANLFGANVLTF.

The V gene is TRBV3-1, the J gene TRBJ2-7; D not resolved. The CDR3 consists of 14 residues. V lost 1 base and J 3 bases, leaving 10 bases between the germline ends. The germline V gene encodes CDR1 LGHDT and CDR2 YNNKEL (reference sequence). DNA of the CDR3: TGTGCCAGCAGCCAAGGAGACCCGGGCTACGAGCAGTACTTC. Protein sequence: CASSQGDPGYEQYF.

Points on this clonotype: Just one base apart from a much larger clone, this may be a read error. The rearrangement uses TRBV7-2 and TRBJ2-5, with TRBD1 identical over 9 bases. CDR3 length equals 15 residues. The V gene end was trimmed by 1 base and the J gene end by 2 bases; junction bases not matched to a gene: 2. Germline CDR1 is SGHTA and CDR2 is FQGNSA. CDR3 DNA sequence: TGTGCCAGCAGCTTAGATGGGACAGGGCAAGAGACCCAGTACTTC. Translating gives CASSLDGTGQETQYF.

V usage is TRBV9 and J usage is TRBJ2-3; 7 bases are shared with TRBD2. Trimming cost V 6 bases and J 5 bases; bases outside gene matches: 12. This CDR3 region has 15 residues. Germline CDR1 and CDR2: SGDLS and YYNGEE. The DNA for the CDR3 is TGTGCCAGCACCGTCTCTGCGGGAGAGATAGATACGCAGTATTTT. It specifies CASTVSAGEIDTQYF.

The chain couples TRBV12-5 to TRBJ2-3, with 7 positions matching TRBD1. The CDR3 loop spans 15 amino acids. J lost 4 bases, V lost 6 bases, and 10 bases had no gene match. Germline CDR1 is LGHNT and CDR2 is FRNRAP. The CDR3 here is CASGPTGKGADTQYF. The CDR3 nucleotides read TGTGCTAGTGGCCCGACAGGGAAGGGAGCAGATACGCAGTATTTT.

V usage is TRBV15 and J usage is TRBJ2-1, with TRBD1 matching 7 bases. Germline-derived CDR1 and CDR2 are LNHNV and YYDKDF (reference sequence). This CDR3 has 15 residues. V lost 1 base, J lost 2 bases, and 2 bases stayed unmatched. Here the CDR3 reads CATSRATGAYNEQFF. The CDR3 DNA reads as TGTGCCACCAGCAGAGCTACAGGGGCCTACAATGAGCAGTTCTTC.

V is TRBV7-9 and J is TRBJ1-2; no clear D. V was shortened by 3 bases and J by 0 bases, with 11 bases between the two germline ends. In germline, CDR1 is SEHNR, CDR2 FQNEAQ (reference sequence). This CDR3 spans 15 amino acids. CDR3 sequence (DNA): TGTGCCAGCAGCTTCCCGGACGGAGCTAACTATGGCTACACCTTC. This sequence encodes CASSFPDGANYGYTF. The full variable domain, rest sourced from reference TRBV7-9 and TRBJ1-2, is DTGVSQNPRHKITKRGQNVTFRCDPISEHNRLYWYRQTLGQGPEFLTYFQNEAQLEKSRLLSDRFSAERPKGSFSTLEIQRTEQGDSAMYLCASSFPDGANYGYTFGSGTRLTVV.

This clonotype was seen many times. The chain joins TRBV5-5 to TRBJ2-7; 9 bases line up with TRBD2. Germline-derived CDR1 and CDR2 are SGHKS and YYEKEE (reference sequence). The CDR3 sequence is 15 residues long. V shed 4 bases, J shed 3 bases, and the junction held 8 bases outside the gene matches. The CDR3 loop reads CASSRGLADRYEQYF. The CDR3 DNA is TGTGCCAGCAGCAGGGGACTAGCCGATCGCTACGAGCAGTACTTC.

The chain couples TRBV19 to TRBJ1-5, with D perhaps TRBD1 (5 bases). Trimming stripped 7 bases from V and 2 bases from J, with 9 bases between. The CDR3 sequence is 13 residues long. The germline V gene encodes CDR1 LNHDA and CDR2 SQIVND (reference sequence). In nucleotides, the CDR3 is TGTGCCAGTACCCGGGGCGGCAATCAGCCCCAGCATTTT. This translates into CASTRGGNQPQHF.

This clonotype was found many times. The chain employs TRBV28 and TRBJ2-7; D call uncertain. Germline lookup yields CDR1 MDHEN and CDR2 SYDVKM. V lost 5 bases to trimming and J lost 4 bases, with 12 bases between them. This CDR3 is 13 amino acids long. The CDR3 loop is CASSLPARYEQYF. The CDR3 nucleotides are TGTGCCAGCAGTCTCCCCGCCAGGTACGAGCAGTACTTC.

This clonotype occurred a few times. The rearrangement joins TRBV6-2 or TRBV6-3 to TRBJ2-1; D is possibly TRBD1 (5 bases). CDR1 is MNHEY, CDR2 SVGEGT, per germline. With 4 bases removed from V and 5 bases from J, the gap between germline ends came to 18 bases. The CDR3 sequence is 16 residues long. CDR3: CASSSLDPRVDNEQFF. The CDR3 DNA follows: TGTGCCAGCAGTTCCCTTGACCCCAGGGTCGACAATGAGCAGTTCTTC.

This clonotype occurred a few times. The DNA for the CDR3 is TGTGCCATCACGCCGGGACAGGGTATTATGGATACGCAGTATTTT. Protein product: CAITPGQGIMDTQYF. The chain couples TRBV10-3 to TRBJ2-3, with 9 nucleotides matching TRBD1. CDR1 ENHRY and CDR2 SYGVKD come from the germline V gene. The CDR3 runs 15 residues. V shed 7 bases and J 6 bases; nucleotides not matched to a gene: 11.

This clonotype turned up a few times. The chain recombines TRBV20-1 with TRBJ2-7; D not certain. Germline V gene data show CDR1 as DFQATT and CDR2 as SNEGSKA (reference sequence). The CDR3 has 11 amino acids. Trimming pared 8 bases from V and 0 bases from J, leaving 8 bases between. The CDR3, as DNA: TGCAGTCTATCCTACTCCTACGAGCAGTACTTC. It encodes CSLSYSYEQYF.

This clonotype was seen a few times. This chain links TRBV28 with TRBJ2-6; D is perhaps TRBD1 (6 bases). Germline CDR1 reads MDHEN; CDR2 reads SYDVKM. The V end lost 5 bases, the J end lost 0 bases, and 14 bases lay between the germline ends. The CDR3 is 17 residues long. CDR3 amino acids: CASSPSTGSSGANVLTF. The CDR3 DNA reads as TGTGCCAGCAGTCCTTCGACAGGCTCCTCTGGGGCCAACGTCCTGACTTTC.

This chain joins TRBV3-1 and TRBJ2-6; D is unclear. V was pared by 3 bases and J by 3 bases, with 15 bases between. CDR1 is LGHDT and CDR2 is YNNKEL in the germline V gene (reference sequence). The CDR3 totals 17 residues. The CDR3 DNA sequence: TGTGCCAGCAGCCATCCGACCAGACTTAGTGGGGCCAACGTCCTGACTTTC. This translates into CASSHPTRLSGANVLTF.

Comments on this clonotype: A much larger clone is a single base away; this may be a read error. The rearrangement joins TRBV7-9 to TRBJ2-1; TRBD2 might be the D (5 bases). The CDR3 covers 15 residues. With 3 bases removed from V and 0 bases from J, the gap between germline ends came to 9 bases. The germline gives CDR1 SEHNR, CDR2 FQNEAQ (reference sequence). The CDR3 reads CASSFSDASYNEQFF. The CDR3 region has the DNA TGTGCCAGCAGCTTTAGCGACGCCTCCTACAATGAGCAGTTCTTC. Variable domain in full (rest from reference TRBV7-9 and TRBJ2-1): DTGVSQNPRHKITKRGQNVTFRCDPISEHNRLYWYRQTLGQGPEFLTYFQNEAQLEKSRLLSDRFSAERPKGSFSTLEIQRTEQGDSAMYLCASSFSDASYNEQFFGPGTRLTVL.

This clonotype appeared a single time. The rearrangement joins TRBV7-2 to TRBJ2-3, with TRBD2 identical over 7 bases. This CDR3 spans 14 amino acids. V trimming: 2 bases; J trimming: 13 bases; junction bases outside the gene matches: 12. CDR1 is SGHTA and CDR2 is FQGNSA in the germline V gene. The CDR3 DNA sequence: TGTGCCAGCAGCTTAAAGATTGGCGGGAGACTAGAGTATTTT. Encoded protein: CASSLKIGGRLEYF.

V and J are TRBV6-6 and TRBJ2-1; D unresolved. Trimming stripped 7 bases from V and 5 bases from J, with 6 bases between. Germline assignment: CDR1 MNHNY and CDR2 SVGAGI (reference sequence). The CDR3 is 11 amino acids. The CDR3, as DNA: TGTGCCAGCACCGGACACAATGAGCAGTTCTTC. It encodes CASTGHNEQFF.

This clonotype was recorded many times. V usage is TRBV3-1 and J usage is TRBJ2-3; tentative D call: TRBD2 (5 bases). The V gene's germline CDR1 is LGHDT and CDR2 YNNKEL (reference sequence). V was clipped by 0 bases and J by 9 bases, with 13 bases between them. CDR3 length equals 14 residues. The CDR3 reads CASSQDSSQRTQYF. Written as DNA, the CDR3 is TGTGCCAGCAGCCAAGATTCGAGCCAGCGGACGCAGTATTTT.

This clonotype was seen repeatedly, ten times or more. This chain connects TRBV7-2 to TRBJ2-6; D remains ambiguous. CDR3 size: 17 residues. V dropped 1 base and J dropped 0 bases, with 10 bases sitting between them. The germline gives CDR1 SGHTA, CDR2 FQGNSA. The CDR3 DNA is TGTGCCAGCAGCTTAGTGGCAGACCTCTCTGGGGCCAACGTCCTGACTTTC. Protein sequence: CASSLVADLSGANVLTF. Full variable domain (rest looked up from reference TRBV7-2 and TRBJ2-6): GAGVSQSPSNKVTEKGKDVELRCDPISGHTALYWYRQSLGQGLEFLIYFQGNSAPDKSGLPSDRFSAERTGGSVSTLTIQRTQQEDSAVYLCASSLVADLSGANVLTFGAGSRLTVL.

The J gene is TRBJ2-1, the V gene TRBV14; D not resolved. The germline V gene encodes CDR1 SGHDN and CDR2 FVKESK. The CDR3 runs to 13 residues. V lost 1 base, J lost 5 bases, and 6 bases lay in between. CDR3 in DNA: TGTGCCAGCAGCCAAGTGCAGGACAATGAGCAGTTCTTC. As protein: CASSQVQDNEQFF.

The rearrangement uses TRBV6-5 and TRBJ2-5; no definite D call. The J call is uncertain, as TRBJ2-7 better fits the DNA end. Germline CDR1 and CDR2: MNHEY and SVGAGI. The CDR3 covers 15 residues. CDR3: CASSYFAGERYEQYF. The CDR3 coding sequence is TGTGCCAGCAGTTACTTCGCAGGAGAACGCTACGAGCAGTACTTC.

Remarks on this clonotype: The germline gene is not matched at one end of the junction; a read error may be the cause. V gene TRBV7-2 combines with J gene TRBJ2-1, with TRBD2 matching 9 bases. This CDR3 has 15 amino acids. Looked up from germline, CDR1 is SGHTA and CDR2 is FQGNSA. In DNA form, the CDR3 reads TGTGCCAACAGCCCTCCGGGACTAGCATTCAATGAGCAGTTCTTC. Its protein product is CANSPPGLAFNEQFF.

This clonotype showed up just a few times. The V call is TRBV12-3 or TRBV12-4, the J call TRBJ2-5, with 7 bases that match TRBD1. The end of the DNA is better explained by TRBJ2-7, so the J call may be wrong. The CDR3 extends over 14 amino acids. CDR3 nucleotide sequence: TGTGCCAGCAGTCAACAGGGGTGGAGCTACGAGCAGTACTTC. Translation gives CASSQQGWSYEQYF.

The V and J genes are TRBV24-1 and TRBJ2-2, with D perhaps given as TRBD1 or TRBD2 (5 bases each). Trimming stripped 3 bases from V and 4 bases from J, with 8 bases between. The CDR3 has 14 amino acids. Germline CDR1 and CDR2: KGHDR and SFDVKD. CDR3: CATSDPGTTGELFF. The CDR3, as DNA: TGTGCCACCAGTGATCCAGGGACCACCGGGGAGCTGTTTTTT.

The rearrangement links TRBV5-5 to TRBJ2-1; D tentatively fits TRBD1 or TRBD2 (5 bases each). The V gene's germline CDR1 is SGHKS and CDR2 YYEKEE (reference sequence). This CDR3 is built from 16 residues. V was pared by 4 bases and J by 2 bases, with 16 bases between. The CDR3 nucleotides are TGTGCCAGCAGCCCGGGTGGGACGGTGGCCTACAATGAGCAGTTCTTC. It encodes CASSPGGTVAYNEQFF.

The chain employs TRBV29-1 and TRBJ2-7, with unresolved D. V was clipped by 6 bases and J by 2 bases, with 8 bases between them. The CDR3 is 11 amino acids. The germline CDR1 and CDR2 sequences are SQVTM and ANQGSEA. This CDR3 is CSVRSAYEQYF. CDR3 nucleotides: TGCAGCGTCCGGAGCGCCTACGAGCAGTACTTC.